This TCR beta chain was documented in a study of T cells in women clearing cervical HPV infection. immunoSEQ multiplex PCR used an average of 1200 ng genomic DNA. Profiling relied on immunoSEQ multiplex PCR, and the TCRdb table lists in-frame clones only, not all of them. This table holds around 31,000 clones. Details on this clone: Its matching antigen is unknown.

Study outcomes and limitations: Each sample's T-cell count was unknown, possibly confounding richness.

The clonotype comes from a woman aged 18-69 years with a cervical HPV16 infection that either progressed to CIN3+ or cleared (not recorded which). Material for sequencing was blood buffy coat.

Incomplete CDR3 DNA: TGTGCCAGCAGCCGATACGGGGGAGATACG. It yields the protein CASSRYGGDT. From start to end, the CDR3 is CASSRYGGDTQYF. The chain is built from TRBV5-4 and TRBJ2-3; TRBD2 might be the D (6 bases). The CDR3 is cut off 3 residues early in the read; its end comes from the germline J gene. V lost 4 bases and J lost 5, with 11 bases in between. The CDR3 sequence is 13 residues long. The germline gives CDR1 SGHNT, CDR2 YYREEE (reference sequence).